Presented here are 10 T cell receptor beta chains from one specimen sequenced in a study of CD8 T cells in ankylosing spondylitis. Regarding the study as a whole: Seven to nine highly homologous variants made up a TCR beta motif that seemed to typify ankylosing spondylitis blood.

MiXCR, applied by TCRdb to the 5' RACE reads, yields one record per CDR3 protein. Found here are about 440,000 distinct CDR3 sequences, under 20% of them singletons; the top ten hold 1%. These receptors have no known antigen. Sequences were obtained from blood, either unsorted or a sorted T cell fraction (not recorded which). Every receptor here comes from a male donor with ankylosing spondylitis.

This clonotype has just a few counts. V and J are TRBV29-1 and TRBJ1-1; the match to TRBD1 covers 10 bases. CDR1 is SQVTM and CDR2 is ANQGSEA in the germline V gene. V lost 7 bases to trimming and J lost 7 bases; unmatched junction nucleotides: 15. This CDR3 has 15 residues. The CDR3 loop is CSAPGTGDDLYEAFF. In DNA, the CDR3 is TGCAGCGCCCCCGGGACAGGGGACGACTTGTATGAAGCTTTCTTT.

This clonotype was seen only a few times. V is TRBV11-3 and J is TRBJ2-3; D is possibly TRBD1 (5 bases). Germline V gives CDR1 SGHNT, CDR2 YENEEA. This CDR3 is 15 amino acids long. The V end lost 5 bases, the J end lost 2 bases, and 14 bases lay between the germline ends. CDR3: CASSPTGPVTDTQYF. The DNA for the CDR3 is TGTGCCAGCAGCCCAACAGGACCCGTCACAGATACGCAGTATTTT.

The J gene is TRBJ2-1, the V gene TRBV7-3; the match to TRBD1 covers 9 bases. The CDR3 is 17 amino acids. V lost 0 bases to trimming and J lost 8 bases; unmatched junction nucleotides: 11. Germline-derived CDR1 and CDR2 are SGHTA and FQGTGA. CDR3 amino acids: CASSLTHYRGLGDEQFF. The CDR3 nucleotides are TGTGCCAGCAGCTTAACCCATTACAGGGGGCTGGGGGATGAGCAGTTCTTC. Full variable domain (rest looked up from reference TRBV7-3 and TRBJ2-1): GAGVSQTPSNKVTEKGKYVELRCDPISGHTALYWYRQSLGQGPEFLIYFQGTGAADDSGLPNDRFFAVRPEGSVSTLKIQRTERGDSAVYLCASSLTHYRGLGDEQFFGPGTRLTVL.

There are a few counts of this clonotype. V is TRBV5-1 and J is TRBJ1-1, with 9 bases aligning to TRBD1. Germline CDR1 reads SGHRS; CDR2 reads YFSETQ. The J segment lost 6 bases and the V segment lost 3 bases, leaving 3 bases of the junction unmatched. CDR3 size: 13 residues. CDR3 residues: CASSWGQGPEAFF. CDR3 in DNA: TGCGCCAGCAGCTGGGGACAGGGCCCTGAAGCTTTCTTT.

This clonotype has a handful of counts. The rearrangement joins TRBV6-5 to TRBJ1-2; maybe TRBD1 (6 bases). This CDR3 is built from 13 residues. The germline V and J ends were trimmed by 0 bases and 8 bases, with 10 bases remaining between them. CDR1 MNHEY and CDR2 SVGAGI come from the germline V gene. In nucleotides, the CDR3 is TGTGCCAGCAGTTACTCGGAACAGGGAGGCTACACCTTC. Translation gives CASSYSEQGGYTF.

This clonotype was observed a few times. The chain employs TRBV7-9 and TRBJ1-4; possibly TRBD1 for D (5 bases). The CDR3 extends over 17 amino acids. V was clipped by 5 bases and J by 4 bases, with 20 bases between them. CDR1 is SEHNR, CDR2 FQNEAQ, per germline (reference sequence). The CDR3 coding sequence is TGTGCCAGCAGCCCTGATCCGGGGGAGCGCGGTAATGAAAAACTGTTTTTT. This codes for CASSPDPGERGNEKLFF.

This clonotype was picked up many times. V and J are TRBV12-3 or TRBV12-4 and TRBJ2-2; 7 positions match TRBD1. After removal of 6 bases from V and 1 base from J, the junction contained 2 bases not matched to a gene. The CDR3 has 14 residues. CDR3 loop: CASRPGGNTGELFF. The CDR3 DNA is TGTGCCAGCAGACCAGGGGGGAACACCGGGGAGCTGTTTTTT.

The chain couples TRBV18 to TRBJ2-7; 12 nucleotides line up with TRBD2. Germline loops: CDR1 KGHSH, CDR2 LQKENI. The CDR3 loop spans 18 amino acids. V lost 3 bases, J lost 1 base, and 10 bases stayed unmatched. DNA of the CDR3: TGTGCCAGCTCACCGGGACTAGCGGGTCTTCGTGGGTCCTACGAGCAGTACTTC. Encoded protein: CASSPGLAGLRGSYEQYF.

CDR3 protein: CASSQDDGISGGYTF. The CDR3 region has the DNA TGTGCCAGCAGCCAAGATGACGGGATTTCGGGAGGCTACACCTTC. The rearrangement joins TRBV3-1 to TRBJ1-2; D not certain. Looked up from germline, CDR1 is LGHDT and CDR2 is YNNKEL (reference sequence). This CDR3 region has 15 residues. V lost 0 bases to trimming and J lost 8 bases, with 16 bases between them.

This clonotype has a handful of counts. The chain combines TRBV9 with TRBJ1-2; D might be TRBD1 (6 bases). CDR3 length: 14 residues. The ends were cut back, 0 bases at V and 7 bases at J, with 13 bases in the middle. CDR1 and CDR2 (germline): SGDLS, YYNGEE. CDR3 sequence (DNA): TGTGCCAGCAGCGTAGAGGTGGGGGGCGGTGGCTACACCTTC. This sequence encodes CASSVEVGGGGYTF. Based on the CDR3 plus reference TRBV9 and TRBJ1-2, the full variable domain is DSGVTQTPKHLITATGQRVTLRCSPRSGDLSVYWYQQSLDQGLQFLIQYYNGEERAKGNILERFSAQQFPDLHSELNLSSLELGDSALYFCASSVEVGGGGYTFGSGTRLTVV.